This T cell receptor (beta chain) is from a study of neurological immune-mediated disorders. The CDR3 loop spans 13 amino acids. Germline V lookup: CDR1 LNHDA, CDR2 SQIVND (reference sequence). Trimming took 11 bases from V and 7 from J; bases not matched to a gene: 7. The cDNA was synthesized by 5'RACE incorporating 10-nucleotide random UMIs. Each CDR3 protein is one row after TCRdb ran MiXCR on the 5' RACE reads. The table records over 70,000 distinct CDR3 sequences, around 9.6% of them present only once. Regarding time point: longitudinal time-point 1 (baseline). This clonotype was observed a handful of times. With a much larger clone just one base away, this may be a read error.

Sequenced material: PBMCs. The origin of this receptor is a man younger than 40 in good health. This rearrangement joins TRBV19 to TRBJ2-1, with TRBD2 matching over 11 bases. The CDR3, as DNA: TGTGCCTGTACCACTAGCGGGAGTAATGAGCAGTTCTTC. Translating gives CACTTSGSNEQFF.